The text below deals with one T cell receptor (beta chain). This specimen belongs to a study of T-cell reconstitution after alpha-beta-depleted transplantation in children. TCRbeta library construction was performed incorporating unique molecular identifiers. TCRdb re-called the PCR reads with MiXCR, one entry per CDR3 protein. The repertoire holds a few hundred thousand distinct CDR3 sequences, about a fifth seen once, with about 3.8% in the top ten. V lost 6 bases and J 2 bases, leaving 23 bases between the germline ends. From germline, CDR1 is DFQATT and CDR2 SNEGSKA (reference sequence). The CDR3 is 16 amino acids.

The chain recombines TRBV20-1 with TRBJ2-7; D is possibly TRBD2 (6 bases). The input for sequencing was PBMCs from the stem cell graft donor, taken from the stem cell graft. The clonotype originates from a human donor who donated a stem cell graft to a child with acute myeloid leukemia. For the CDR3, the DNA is TGCAGTGCGCCGAACCTCGGGCGGGGCGCCACCTACGAGCAGTACTTC. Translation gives CSAPNLGRGATYEQYF.